Below, 7 T cell receptor beta chains from the same sample are listed, as sequenced in a study of cytomegalovirus exposure and HLA in healthy donors. The PCR ran on 60 Vbeta and 13 Jbeta primers. TCRdb keeps only in-frame clones here, not all; method: immunoSEQ multiplex PCR. The table has some 190,000 clones, 75% to 90% seen once. The specimen was PBMCs. These receptors were obtained from a boy younger than 10 in good health and CMV-seronegative.

This rearrangement joins TRBV2 to TRBJ2-3; the D gene is possibly TRBD1 (5 bases). The CDR3 sequence is 13 residues long. V lost 11 bases to trimming and J lost 4 bases, with 16 bases between them. CDR1 SNHLY and CDR2 FYNNEI come from the germline V gene. CDR3 region: CAQSRGSPDTQYF. The CDR3 region has the DNA TGTGCCCAGTCAAGGGGTTCGCCAGATACGCAGTATTTT.

This clone appeared a single time. V usage is TRBV27 and J usage is TRBJ1-5; no definite D call. V lost 6 bases and J 0 bases, leaving 9 bases between the germline ends. The CDR3 length is 14 residues. Germline V gene lookup returns CDR1 MNHEY and CDR2 SMNVEV (reference sequence). The DNA of the CDR3 is TGTGCCAGCAGCCGGGATTATAGCAATCAGCCCCAGCATTTT. Amino acids: CASSRDYSNQPQHF.

The genes are TRBV6-4 and TRBJ1-2; D not resolved. The V end lost 6 bases, the J end lost 8 bases, and 16 bases lay between the germline ends. CDR3 size: 13 residues. Looked up from germline, CDR1 is MRHNA and CDR2 is SNTAGT. The CDR3 region has the DNA TGTGCCAGCAGCCCGGGGAGCTTGTGGGGCTACACCTTC. Its translation is CASSPGSLWGYTF.

The chain couples TRBV12-5 to TRBJ1-1; D not certain. The germline CDR1 and CDR2 sequences are LGHNT and FRNRAP. This CDR3 has 13 residues. Between the trimmed V and J ends, which lost 6 bases and 1 base, there was a span of 9 bases. In DNA form, the CDR3 reads TGTGCTAGTGGCCAGACACCGAACACTGAAGCTTTCTTT. Amino acids: CASGQTPNTEAFF. Complete variable domain (other parts from reference TRBV12-5 and TRBJ1-1): DARVTQTPRHKVTEMGQEVTMRCQPILGHNTVFWYRQTMMQGLELLAYFRNRAPLDDSGMPKDRFSAEMPDATLATLKIQPSEPRDSAVYFCASGQTPNTEAFFGQGTRLTVV.

This sequence joins TRBV28 and TRBJ2-5; tentative D call: TRBD1 (6 bases). CDR3 length: 11 amino acids. The germline V and J ends were trimmed by 5 bases and 11 bases, with 12 bases remaining between them. CDR1 is MDHEN, CDR2 SYDVKM, per germline. The CDR3 protein is CASSRDNQQYF. CDR3 coding DNA: TGTGCCAGCAGTCGGGACAATCAGCAGTACTTC.

The chain uses TRBV20-1 and TRBJ1-2; D unclear. From germline, CDR1 is DFQATT and CDR2 SNEGSKA (reference sequence). Trimming pared 5 bases from V and 12 bases from J, leaving 10 bases between. The CDR3 covers 9 residues. The CDR3 loop reads CSAQASNTF. CDR3 sequence (DNA): TGCAGTGCTCAGGCATCAAACACCTTC.

The chain couples TRBV5-4 to TRBJ2-2, with D maybe TRBD2 (5 bases). Per the germline V gene, CDR1 is SGHNT and CDR2 is YYREEE (reference sequence). The CDR3 length is 14 residues. The V and J ends lost 2 bases and 6 bases respectively, with 11 bases between them. Here the CDR3 reads CASSFLPEAGELFF. The CDR3 region has the DNA TGTGCCAGCAGCTTCCTCCCGGAGGCCGGGGAGCTGTTTTTT.